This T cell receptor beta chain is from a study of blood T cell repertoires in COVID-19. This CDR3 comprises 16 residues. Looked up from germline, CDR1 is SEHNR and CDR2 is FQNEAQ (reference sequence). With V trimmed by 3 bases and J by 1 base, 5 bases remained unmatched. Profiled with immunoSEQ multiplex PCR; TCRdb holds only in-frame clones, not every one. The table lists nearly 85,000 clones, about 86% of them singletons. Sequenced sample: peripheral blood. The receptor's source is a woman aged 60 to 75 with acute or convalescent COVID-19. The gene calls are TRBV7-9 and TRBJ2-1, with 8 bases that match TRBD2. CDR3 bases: TGTGCCAGCAGCTTTAACGGGAGGGGATCCTACAATGAGCAGTTCTTC. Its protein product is CASSFNGRGSYNEQFF.